The clone carrying this T cell receptor (beta chain) was picked up many times. The target antigen is unknown. This specimen comes from a study of human T cells and chemical hapten exposure. At the level of the study: Variation in per-sample TCR yields came mainly from small pooled library volume differences.

As to time point: patch test 1, 2 weeks after DPC sensitization. The treatment denotes: therapeutic diphenylcyclopropenone sensitization with weekly scalp DPC. Findings and caveats of the study: Controls formed significantly fewer large CDR3 similarity clusters than expanded TCRs did. With regard to DPC sensitization, TCRs above 1 in 1000 frequency did not change.

The study's library attached unique molecular identifiers to single cDNA molecules. One entry per CDR3 protein results from TCRdb running MiXCR on the RACE reads. The sample includes roughly 180,000 distinct CDR3 sequences, approximately 20% of them seen just once. The V gene's germline CDR1 is LNHNV and CDR2 YYDKDF (reference sequence). V dropped 1 base and J dropped 1; count of bases not matched to a gene: 0. The CDR3 contains 15 residues. The chain combines TRBV15 with TRBJ1-5; 8 nucleotides match TRBD1. The TCR originated in a woman aged 50 to 65 with alopecia areata. Some clones in this sample may be carry-over from other donors' samples. The starting material was whole blood, obtained in connection with sensitization to the hapten diphenylcyclopropenone (DPC). The CDR3 region is CATSRGTGSNQPQHF. CDR3 nucleotide sequence: TGTGCCACCAGCAGAGGGACAGGGAGCAATCAGCCCCAGCATTTT.